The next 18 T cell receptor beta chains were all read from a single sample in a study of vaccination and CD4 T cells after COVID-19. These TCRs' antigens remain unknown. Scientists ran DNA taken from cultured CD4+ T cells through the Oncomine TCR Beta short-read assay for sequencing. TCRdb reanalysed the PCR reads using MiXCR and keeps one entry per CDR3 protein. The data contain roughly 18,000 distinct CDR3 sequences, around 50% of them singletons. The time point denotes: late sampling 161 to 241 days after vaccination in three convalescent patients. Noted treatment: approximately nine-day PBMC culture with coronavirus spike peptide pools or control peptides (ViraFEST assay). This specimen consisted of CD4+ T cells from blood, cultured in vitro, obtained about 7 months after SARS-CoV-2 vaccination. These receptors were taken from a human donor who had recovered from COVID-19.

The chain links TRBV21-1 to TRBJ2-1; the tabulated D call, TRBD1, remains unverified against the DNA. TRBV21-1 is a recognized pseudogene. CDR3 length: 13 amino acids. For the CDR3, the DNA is TGTGCCAGCGACCGGTCAGCCGGGAATGAGCAGTTCTTC. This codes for CASDRSAGNEQFF.

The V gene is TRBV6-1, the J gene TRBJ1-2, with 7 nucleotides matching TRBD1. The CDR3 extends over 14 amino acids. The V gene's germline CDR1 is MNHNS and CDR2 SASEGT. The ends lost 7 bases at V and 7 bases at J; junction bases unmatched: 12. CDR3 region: CASTAGGTIVGYTF. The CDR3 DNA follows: TGTGCCAGCACCGCAGGGGGGACTATTGTTGGCTACACCTTC.

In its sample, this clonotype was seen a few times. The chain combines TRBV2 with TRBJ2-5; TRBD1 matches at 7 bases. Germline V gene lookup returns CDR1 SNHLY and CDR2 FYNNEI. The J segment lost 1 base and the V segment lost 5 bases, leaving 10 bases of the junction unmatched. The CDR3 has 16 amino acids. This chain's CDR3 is CASSYDRAGGQETQYF. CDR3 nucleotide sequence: TGTGCCAGCAGTTACGACAGGGCTGGGGGCCAAGAGACCCAGTACTTC.

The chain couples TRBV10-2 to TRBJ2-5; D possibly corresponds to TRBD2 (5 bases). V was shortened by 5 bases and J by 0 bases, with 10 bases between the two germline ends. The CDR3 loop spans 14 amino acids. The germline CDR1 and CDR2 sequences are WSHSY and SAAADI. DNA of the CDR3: TGCGCCAGCAGTAAACAGCGGTACCAAGAGACCCAGTACTTC. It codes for CASSKQRYQETQYF.

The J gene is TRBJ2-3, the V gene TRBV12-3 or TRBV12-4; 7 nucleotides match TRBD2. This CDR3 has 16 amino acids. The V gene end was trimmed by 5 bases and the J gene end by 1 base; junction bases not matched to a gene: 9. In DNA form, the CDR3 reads TGTGCCAGCAGTCCCCCGCGGGCGGGGGGCACAGATACGCAGTATTTT. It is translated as CASSPPRAGGTDTQYF.

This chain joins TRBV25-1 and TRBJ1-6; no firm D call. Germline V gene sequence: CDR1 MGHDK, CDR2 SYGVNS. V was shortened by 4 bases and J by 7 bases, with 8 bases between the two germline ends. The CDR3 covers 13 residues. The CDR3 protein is CASSVHGNSPLHF. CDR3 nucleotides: TGTGCCAGCAGTGTACACGGGAATTCACCCCTCCACTTT.

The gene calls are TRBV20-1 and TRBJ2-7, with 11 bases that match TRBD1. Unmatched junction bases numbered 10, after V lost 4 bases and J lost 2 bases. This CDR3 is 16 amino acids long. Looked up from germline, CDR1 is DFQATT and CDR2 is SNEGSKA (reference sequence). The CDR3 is CSAKSPLGQGAYEQYF. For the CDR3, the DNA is TGCAGTGCTAAGTCCCCCCTGGGACAGGGGGCCTACGAGCAGTACTTC.

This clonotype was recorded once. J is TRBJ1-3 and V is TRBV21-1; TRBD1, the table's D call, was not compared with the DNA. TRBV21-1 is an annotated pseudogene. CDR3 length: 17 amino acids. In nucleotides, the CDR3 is TGTGCCAGCAGCAATAGGACAGGGGAGAGCTCTGGAAACACCATATATTTT. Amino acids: CASSNRTGESSGNTIYF.

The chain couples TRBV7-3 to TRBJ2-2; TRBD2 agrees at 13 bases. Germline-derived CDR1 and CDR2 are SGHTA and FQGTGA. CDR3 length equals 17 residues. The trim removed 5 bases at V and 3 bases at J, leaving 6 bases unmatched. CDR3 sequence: CASSRTSGGKYTGELFF. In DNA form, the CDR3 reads TGTGCCAGCAGCCGGACTAGCGGGGGAAAATACACCGGGGAGCTGTTTTTT. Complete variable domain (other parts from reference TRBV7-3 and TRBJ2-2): GAGVSQTPSNKVTEKGKYVELRCDPISGHTALYWYRQSLGQGPEFLIYFQGTGAADDSGLPNDRFFAVRPEGSVSTLKIQRTERGDSAVYLCASSRTSGGKYTGELFFGEGSRLTVL.

The CDR3 sequence is CASSTGLAGALNIQYF. The CDR3 nucleotides are TGCGCCAGCAGCACCGGACTAGCGGGGGCACTAAACATTCAGTACTTC. This chain connects TRBV5-1 to TRBJ2-4, with 13 nucleotides matching TRBD2. Trimming took 4 bases from V and 6 from J; bases not matched to a gene: 7. This CDR3 spans 16 amino acids. Germline values: CDR1 SGHRS, CDR2 YFSETQ.

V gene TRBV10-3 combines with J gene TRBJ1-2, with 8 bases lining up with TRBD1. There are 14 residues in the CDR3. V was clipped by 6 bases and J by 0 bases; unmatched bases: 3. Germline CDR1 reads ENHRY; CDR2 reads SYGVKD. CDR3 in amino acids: CAISGQGANYGYTF. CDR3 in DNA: TGTGCCATCAGCGGACAGGGAGCTAACTATGGCTACACCTTC.

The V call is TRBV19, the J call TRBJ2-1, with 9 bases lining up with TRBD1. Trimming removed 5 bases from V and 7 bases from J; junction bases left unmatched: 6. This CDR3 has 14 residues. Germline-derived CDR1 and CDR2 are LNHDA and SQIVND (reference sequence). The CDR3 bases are TGTGCCAGTAGTCCGGGACAGGGACGGAATGAGCAGTTCTTC. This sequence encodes CASSPGQGRNEQFF.

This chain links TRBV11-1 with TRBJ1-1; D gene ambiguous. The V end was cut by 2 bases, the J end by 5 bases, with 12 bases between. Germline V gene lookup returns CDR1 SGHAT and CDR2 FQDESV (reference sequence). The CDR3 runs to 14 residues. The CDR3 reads CASSLNKVWTEAFF. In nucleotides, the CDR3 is TGTGCCAGCAGCTTAAATAAGGTTTGGACTGAAGCTTTCTTT.

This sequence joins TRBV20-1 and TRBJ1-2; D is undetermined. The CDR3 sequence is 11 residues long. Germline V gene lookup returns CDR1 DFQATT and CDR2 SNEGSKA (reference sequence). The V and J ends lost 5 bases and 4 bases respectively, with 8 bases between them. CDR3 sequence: CSAQDSYGYTF. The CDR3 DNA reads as TGCAGTGCTCAGGACTCCTATGGCTACACCTTC.

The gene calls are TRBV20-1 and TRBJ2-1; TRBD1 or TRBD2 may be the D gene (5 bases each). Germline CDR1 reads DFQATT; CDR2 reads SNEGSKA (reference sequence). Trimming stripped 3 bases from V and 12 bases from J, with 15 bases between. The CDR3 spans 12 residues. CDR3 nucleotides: TGCAGTGCTAGCCGACAGAATCGGGGGCAGTTCTTC. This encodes CSASRQNRGQFF.

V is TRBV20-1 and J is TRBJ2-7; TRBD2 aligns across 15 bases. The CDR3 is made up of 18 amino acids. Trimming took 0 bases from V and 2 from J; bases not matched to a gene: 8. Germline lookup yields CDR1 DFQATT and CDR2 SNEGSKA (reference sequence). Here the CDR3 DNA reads TGCAGTGCTAGAGATCTCCGGACTAGCGGGGGGGAAACCTACGAGCAGTACTTC. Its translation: CSARDLRTSGGETYEQYF.

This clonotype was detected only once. Here the CDR3 DNA reads TGCAGTGCTAGAGCGGGGAGGGGGCTGACCACCGGGGAGCTGTTTTTT. It codes for CSARAGRGLTTGELFF. The genes are TRBV20-1 and TRBJ2-2, with D perhaps matching TRBD1 or TRBD2 (7 bases each). Trimming left V 1 base short and J 4 bases short, with 16 bases between. CDR1 is DFQATT and CDR2 is SNEGSKA in the germline V gene (reference sequence). The CDR3 totals 16 residues.

CDR3 loop: CASTPFWSRGDTQYF. In DNA, the CDR3 is TGTGCCAGCACCCCCTTCTGGAGCCGGGGAGATACGCAGTATTTT. The V gene is TRBV7-9, the J gene TRBJ2-3; D is possibly TRBD2 (5 bases). V lost 7 bases, J lost 5 bases, and 19 bases lay in between. Germline CDR1 and CDR2: SEHNR and FQNEAQ (reference sequence). The CDR3 extends over 15 amino acids.